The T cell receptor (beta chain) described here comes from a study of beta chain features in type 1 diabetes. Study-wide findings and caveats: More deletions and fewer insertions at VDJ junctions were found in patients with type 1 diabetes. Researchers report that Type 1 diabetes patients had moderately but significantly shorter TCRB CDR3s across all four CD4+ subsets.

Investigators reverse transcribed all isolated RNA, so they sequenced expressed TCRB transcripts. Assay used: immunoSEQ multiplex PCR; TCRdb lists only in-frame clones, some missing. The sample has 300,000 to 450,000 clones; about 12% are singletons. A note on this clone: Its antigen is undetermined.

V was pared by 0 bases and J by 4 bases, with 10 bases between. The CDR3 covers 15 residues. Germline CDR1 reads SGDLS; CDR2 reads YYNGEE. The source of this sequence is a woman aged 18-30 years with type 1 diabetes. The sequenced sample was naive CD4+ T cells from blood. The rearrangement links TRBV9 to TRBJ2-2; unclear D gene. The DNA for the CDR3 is TGTGCCAGCAGCGTAGCTCCCAGTGGCACCGGGGAGCTGTTTTTT. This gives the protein CASSVAPSGTGELFF.